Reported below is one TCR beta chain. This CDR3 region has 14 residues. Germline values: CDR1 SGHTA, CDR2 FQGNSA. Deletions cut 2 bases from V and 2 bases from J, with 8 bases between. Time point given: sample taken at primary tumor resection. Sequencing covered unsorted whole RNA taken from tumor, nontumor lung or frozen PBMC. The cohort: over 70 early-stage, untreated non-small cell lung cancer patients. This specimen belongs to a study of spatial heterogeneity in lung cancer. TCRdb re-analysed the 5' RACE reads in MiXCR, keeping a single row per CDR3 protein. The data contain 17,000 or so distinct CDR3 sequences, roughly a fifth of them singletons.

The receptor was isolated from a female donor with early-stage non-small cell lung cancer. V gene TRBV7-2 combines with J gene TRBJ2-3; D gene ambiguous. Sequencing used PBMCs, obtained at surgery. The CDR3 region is CASSLFGSTDTQYF. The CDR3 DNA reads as TGTGCCAGCAGCTTATTCGGGTCCACAGATACGCAGTATTTT.